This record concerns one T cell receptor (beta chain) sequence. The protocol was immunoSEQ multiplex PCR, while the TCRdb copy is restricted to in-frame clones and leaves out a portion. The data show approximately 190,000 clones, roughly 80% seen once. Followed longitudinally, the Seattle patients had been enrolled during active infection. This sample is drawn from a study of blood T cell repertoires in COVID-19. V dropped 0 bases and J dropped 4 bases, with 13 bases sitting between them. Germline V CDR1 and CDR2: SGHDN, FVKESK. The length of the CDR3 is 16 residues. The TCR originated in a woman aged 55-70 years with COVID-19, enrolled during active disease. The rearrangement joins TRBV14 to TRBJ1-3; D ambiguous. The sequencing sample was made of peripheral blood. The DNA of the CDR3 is TGTGCCAGCAGCCAAGATTACGGAGGGCCCGGAAACACCATATATTTT. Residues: CASSQDYGGPGNTIYF. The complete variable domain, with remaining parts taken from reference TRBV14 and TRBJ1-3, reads EAGVTQFPSHSVIEKGQTVTLRCDPISGHDNLYWYRRVMGKEIKFLLHFVKESKQDESGMPNNRFLAERTGGTYSTLKVQPAELEDSGVYFCASSQDYGGPGNTIYFGEGSWLTVV.